Listed below are T cell receptor beta chains from one sample, sequenced in a study of blood T cells in healthy people across ages. TCRdb reprocessed the 5' RACE reads with MiXCR, giving one entry per CDR3 protein. The sample has some 920,000 distinct CDR3 sequences; roughly 51% are singletons. The sequenced sample consisted of blood. The receptor source for this set is a woman aged 55-75 years in good health. The CDR3 runs from the conserved cysteine through the conserved F or W. A D gene is named only where the DNA matches it firmly.

13,TRBV7-2,TRBD2,CASSLGGSSEQYF
17,TRBV11-2,NA,CASSLSPTDGINQPQHF
15,TRBV20-1,NA,CSARDLGGSPDTQYF
15,TRBV5-1,TRBD1,CASSLDRGQADTQYF
15,TRBV24-1,NA,CATSDRTGSTDTQYF
14,TRBV18,NA,CASSPPGARETQYF
13,TRBV14,NA,CASSPLDKDPLYF
11,TRBV24-1,NA,CATSDIYEQYF
15,TRBV6-4,NA,CASSSPREHTDTQYF
16,TRBV6-5,NA,CASRRGSGLSTDTQYF
15,TRBV4-3,NA,CASSQGLLATTGQFF
14,TRBV12-3/TRBV12-4,NA,CASREATGIYEQYF
14,TRBV7-6,TRBD1,CASSRDREGEKLFF
17,TRBV20-1,TRBD2,CSARGSGGSTPYNEQFF
17,TRBV7-6,TRBD2,CASSGGRLLAGRNEQFF
16,TRBV20-1,TRBD2,CSASRRLAGTQETQYF
15,TRBV29-1,NA,CSVQEAGSKNQPQHF
15,TRBV28,NA,CASSCGGSLSHGYTF
15,TRBV4-2,NA,CASSREPGSTDTQYF
13,TRBV25-1,NA,CASSVSLRVEQYF
15,TRBV5-1,TRBD1,CASSLWDRESHEQYF
12,TRBV7-9,NA,CATQVTHHEQYF
16,TRBV6-2/TRBV6-3,NA,CASSSLRAASTDTQYF
15,TRBV28,TRBD1,CASSLVSGGVYEQYF
12,TRBV20-1,NA,CSQGAGTCEQYF
15,TRBV6-5,NA,CASSYRMGSNQPQHF
12,TRBV12-3/TRBV12-4,NA,CASSFSDVPEYF
16,TRBV4-3,TRBD2,CASSQEHSGSTDTQYF
15,TRBV6-1,NA,CASSGRGTGGDTQYF
11,TRBV20-1,NA,CSVQGLYEQYF
17,TRBV7-2,NA,CASSPQRAVQGDYEQYF
13,TRBV7-9,NA,CASSLVAAGEQYF
13,TRBV27,NA,CASGREINQPQHF
14,TRBV5-1,NA,CASSLYNLNTEAFF
13,TRBV20-1,NA,CSARYLAQETQYF
16,TRBV4-3,TRBD1,CASSTGTGGADYGYTF
12,TRBV20-1,NA,CSASDGADTQYF
11,TRBV30,NA,CAAGINYGYTF
14,TRBV2,TRBD1,CASSVDREPDTQYF
14,TRBV7-2,NA,CASSLVGSDYEQYF
15,TRBV7-2,NA,CASSLRPAYNSPLHF
17,TRBV5-1,TRBD1,CASSPTPLGQENYGYTF
16,TRBV7-9,TRBD1,CASSPGTGRVGQPQHF